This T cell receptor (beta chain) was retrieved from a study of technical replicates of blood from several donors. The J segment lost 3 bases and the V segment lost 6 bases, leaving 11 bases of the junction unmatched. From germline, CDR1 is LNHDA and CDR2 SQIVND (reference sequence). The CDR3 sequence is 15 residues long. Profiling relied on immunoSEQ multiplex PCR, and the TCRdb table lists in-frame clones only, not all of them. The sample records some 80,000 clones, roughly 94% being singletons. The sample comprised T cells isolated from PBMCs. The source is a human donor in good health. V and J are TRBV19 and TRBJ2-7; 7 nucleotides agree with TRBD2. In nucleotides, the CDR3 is TGTGCCAGTAGGAACTCGGCGGGAGCGGGCTACGAGCAGTACTTC. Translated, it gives CASRNSAGAGYEQYF.